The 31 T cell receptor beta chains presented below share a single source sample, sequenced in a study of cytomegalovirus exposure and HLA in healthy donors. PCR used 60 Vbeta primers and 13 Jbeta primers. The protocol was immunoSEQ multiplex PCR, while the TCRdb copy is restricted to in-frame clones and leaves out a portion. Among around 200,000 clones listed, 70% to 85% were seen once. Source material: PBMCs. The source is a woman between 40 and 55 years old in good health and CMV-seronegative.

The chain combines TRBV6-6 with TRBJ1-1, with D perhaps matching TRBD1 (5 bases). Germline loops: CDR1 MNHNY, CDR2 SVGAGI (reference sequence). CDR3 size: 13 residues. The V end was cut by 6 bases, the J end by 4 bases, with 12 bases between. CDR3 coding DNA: TGTGCCAGCAGCCAGCAGGGTGGCACTGAAGCTTTCTTT. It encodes CASSQQGGTEAFF.

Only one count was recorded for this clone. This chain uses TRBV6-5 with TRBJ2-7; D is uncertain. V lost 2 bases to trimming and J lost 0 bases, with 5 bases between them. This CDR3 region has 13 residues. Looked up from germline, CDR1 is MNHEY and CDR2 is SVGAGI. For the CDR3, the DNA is TGTGCCAGCAGTTACACACGCTCCTACGAGCAGTACTTC. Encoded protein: CASSYTRSYEQYF.

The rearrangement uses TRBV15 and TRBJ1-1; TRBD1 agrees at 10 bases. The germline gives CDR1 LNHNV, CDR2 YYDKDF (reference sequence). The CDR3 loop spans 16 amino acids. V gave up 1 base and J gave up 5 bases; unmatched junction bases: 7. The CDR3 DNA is TGTGCCACCAGCAGAGCCTCCGGGACAGGGGTAACTGAAGCTTTCTTT. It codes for CATSRASGTGVTEAFF. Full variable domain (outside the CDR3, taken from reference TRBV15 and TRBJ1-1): DAMVIQNPRYQVTQFGKPVTLSCSQTLNHNVMYWYQQKSSQAPKLLFHYYDKDFNNEADTPDNFQSRRPNTSFCFLDIRSPGLGDTAMYLCATSRASGTGVTEAFFGQGTRLTVV.

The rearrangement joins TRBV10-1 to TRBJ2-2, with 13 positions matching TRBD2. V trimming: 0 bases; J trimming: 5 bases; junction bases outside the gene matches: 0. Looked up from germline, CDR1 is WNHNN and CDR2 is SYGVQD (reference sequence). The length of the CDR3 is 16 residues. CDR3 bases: TGCGCCAGCAGTGAGTCGGGACTAGCGGGAACCGGGGAGCTGTTTTTT. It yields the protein CASSESGLAGTGELFF.

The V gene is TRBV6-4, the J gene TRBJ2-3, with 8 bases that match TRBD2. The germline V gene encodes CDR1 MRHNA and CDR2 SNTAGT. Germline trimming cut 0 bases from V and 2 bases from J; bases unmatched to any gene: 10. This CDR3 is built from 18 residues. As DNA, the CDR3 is TGTGCCAGCAGTGACTCTCCTGGACTAGCTAGTTTCACAGATACGCAGTATTTT. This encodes CASSDSPGLASFTDTQYF.

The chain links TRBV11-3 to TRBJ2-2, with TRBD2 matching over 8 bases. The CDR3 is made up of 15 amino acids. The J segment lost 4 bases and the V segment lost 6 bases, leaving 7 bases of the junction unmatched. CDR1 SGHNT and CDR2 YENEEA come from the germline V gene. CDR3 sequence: CASRPTSAFTGELFF. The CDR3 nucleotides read TGTGCCAGCAGACCGACTAGCGCGTTCACCGGGGAGCTGTTTTTT.

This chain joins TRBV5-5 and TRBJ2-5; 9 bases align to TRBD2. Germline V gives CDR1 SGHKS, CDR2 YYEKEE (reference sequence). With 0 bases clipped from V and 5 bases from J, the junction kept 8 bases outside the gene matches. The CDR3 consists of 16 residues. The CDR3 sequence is CASSLEGAGGPETQYF. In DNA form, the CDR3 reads TGTGCCAGCAGCTTGGAGGGGGCGGGGGGGCCTGAGACCCAGTACTTC.

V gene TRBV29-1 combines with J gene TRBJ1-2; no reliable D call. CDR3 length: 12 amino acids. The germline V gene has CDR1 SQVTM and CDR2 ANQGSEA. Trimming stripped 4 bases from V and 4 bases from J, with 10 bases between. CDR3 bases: TGCAGCGTTGGCGGGGAACTCTATGGCTACACCTTC. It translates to CSVGGELYGYTF.

CDR3 DNA: TGTGCCAGCAGCCTCAGAGGGGGGGCCCATTCACCCCTCCACTTT. Translation gives CASSLRGGAHSPLHF. The chain couples TRBV7-9 to TRBJ1-6; possible D gene TRBD1, 6 bases. Trimming took 5 bases from V and 8 from J, leaving 16 bases between them. The germline V gene encodes CDR1 SEHNR and CDR2 FQNEAQ (reference sequence). The CDR3 is 15 residues long.

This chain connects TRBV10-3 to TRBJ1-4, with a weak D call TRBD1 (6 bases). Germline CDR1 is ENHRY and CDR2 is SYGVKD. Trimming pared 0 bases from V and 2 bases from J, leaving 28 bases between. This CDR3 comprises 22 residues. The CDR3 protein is CAISESMSRLGAGFRTNEKLFF. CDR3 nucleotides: TGTGCCATCAGTGAGTCGATGTCGCGATTGGGGGCAGGGTTCAGGACTAATGAAAAACTGTTTTTT.

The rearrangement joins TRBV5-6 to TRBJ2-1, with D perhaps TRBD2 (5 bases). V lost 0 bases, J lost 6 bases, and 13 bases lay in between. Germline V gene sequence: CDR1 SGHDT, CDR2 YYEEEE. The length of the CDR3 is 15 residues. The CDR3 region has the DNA TGTGCCAGCAGCTTGGGGCGCGGGCGGTCCAATGAGCAGTTCTTC. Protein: CASSLGRGRSNEQFF.

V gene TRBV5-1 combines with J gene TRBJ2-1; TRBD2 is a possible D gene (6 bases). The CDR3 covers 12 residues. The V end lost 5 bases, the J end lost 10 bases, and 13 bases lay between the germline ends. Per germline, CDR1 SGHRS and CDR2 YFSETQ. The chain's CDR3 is CASRIGAGEQFF. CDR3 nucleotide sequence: TGCGCCAGCAGGATCGGGGCGGGAGAGCAGTTCTTC.

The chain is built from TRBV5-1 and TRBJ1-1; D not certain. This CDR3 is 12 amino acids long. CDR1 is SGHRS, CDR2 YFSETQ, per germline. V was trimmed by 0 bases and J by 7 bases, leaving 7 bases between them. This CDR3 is CASSLERLEAFF. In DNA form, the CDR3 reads TGCGCCAGCAGCTTGGAGCGCCTTGAAGCTTTCTTT.

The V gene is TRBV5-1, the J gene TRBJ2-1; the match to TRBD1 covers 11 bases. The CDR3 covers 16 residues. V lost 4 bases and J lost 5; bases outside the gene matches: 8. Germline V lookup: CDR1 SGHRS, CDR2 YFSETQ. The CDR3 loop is CASSRTPGQGDNEQFF. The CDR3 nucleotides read TGCGCCAGCAGCCGGACTCCGGGACAGGGGGACAATGAGCAGTTCTTC.

The CDR3 region is CASSKDILAGGYEQYF. CDR3 nucleotides: TGTGCCAGCAGCAAAGATATCCTAGCGGGGGGCTACGAGCAGTACTTC. The V gene is TRBV21-1, the J gene TRBJ2-7; the table's D call, TRBD2, has no DNA check behind it. TRBV21-1 is tagged as a pseudogene. The CDR3 runs to 16 residues.

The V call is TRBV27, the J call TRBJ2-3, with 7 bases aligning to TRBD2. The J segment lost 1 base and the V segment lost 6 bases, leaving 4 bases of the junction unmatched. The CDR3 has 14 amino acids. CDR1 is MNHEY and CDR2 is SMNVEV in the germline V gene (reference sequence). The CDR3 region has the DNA TGTGCCAGCAGCCGGGGGGACCGCACAGATACGCAGTATTTT. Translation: CASSRGDRTDTQYF.

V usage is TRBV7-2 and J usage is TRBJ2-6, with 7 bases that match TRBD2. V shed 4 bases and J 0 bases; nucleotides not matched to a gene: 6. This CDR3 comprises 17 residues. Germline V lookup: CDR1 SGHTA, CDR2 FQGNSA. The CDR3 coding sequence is TGTGCCAGCAGCTCTAGTGGCGGGAGCTCTGGGGCCAACGTCCTGACTTTC. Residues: CASSSSGGSSGANVLTF.

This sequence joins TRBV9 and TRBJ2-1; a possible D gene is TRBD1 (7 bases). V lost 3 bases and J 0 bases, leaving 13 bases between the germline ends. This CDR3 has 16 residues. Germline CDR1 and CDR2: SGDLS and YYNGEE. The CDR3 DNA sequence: TGTGCCAGCAGCGCGGAGGGGGCAAGCTCCTACAATGAGCAGTTCTTC. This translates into CASSAEGASSYNEQFF. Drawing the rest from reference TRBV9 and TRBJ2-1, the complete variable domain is DSGVTQTPKHLITATGQRVTLRCSPRSGDLSVYWYQQSLDQGLQFLIQYYNGEERAKGNILERFSAQQFPDLHSELNLSSLELGDSALYFCASSAEGASSYNEQFFGPGTRLTVL.

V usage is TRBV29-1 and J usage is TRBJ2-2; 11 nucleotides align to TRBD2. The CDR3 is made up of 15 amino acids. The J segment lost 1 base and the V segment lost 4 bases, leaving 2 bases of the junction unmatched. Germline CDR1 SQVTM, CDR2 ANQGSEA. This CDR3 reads CSVGTSGGNTGELFF. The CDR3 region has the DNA TGCAGCGTTGGAACTAGCGGGGGGAACACCGGGGAGCTGTTTTTT.

The CDR3: CSGEISQETQYF. CDR3 DNA sequence: TGCAGCGGAGAAATCTCCCAAGAGACCCAGTACTTC. The V and J genes are TRBV29-1 and TRBJ2-5; no reliable D call. Germline CDR1 reads SQVTM; CDR2 reads ANQGSEA. This CDR3 region has 12 residues. V gave up 7 bases and J gave up 1 base, with 10 bases separating them.

Here the CDR3 reads CASSPERTGPQHF. DNA for the CDR3: TGTGCCAGCAGTCCCGAAAGGACTGGGCCCCAGCATTTT. V and J are TRBV6-5 and TRBJ1-5; no clear D. This CDR3 has 13 residues. V was clipped by 5 bases and J by 9 bases, with 14 bases between them. The V gene's germline CDR1 is MNHEY and CDR2 SVGAGI.

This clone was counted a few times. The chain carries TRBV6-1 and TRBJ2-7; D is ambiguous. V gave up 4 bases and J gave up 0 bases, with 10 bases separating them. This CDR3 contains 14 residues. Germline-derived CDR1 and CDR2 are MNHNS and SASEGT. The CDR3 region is CASSGAFFSYEQYF. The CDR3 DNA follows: TGTGCCAGCAGTGGCGCATTTTTCTCCTACGAGCAGTACTTC.

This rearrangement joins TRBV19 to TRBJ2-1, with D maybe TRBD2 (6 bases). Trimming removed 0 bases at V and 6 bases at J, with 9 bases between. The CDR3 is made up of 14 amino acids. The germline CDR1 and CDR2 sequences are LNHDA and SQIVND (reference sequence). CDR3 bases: TGTGCCAGTAGTATAGACGGACTACGCAATGAGCAGTTCTTC. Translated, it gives CASSIDGLRNEQFF.

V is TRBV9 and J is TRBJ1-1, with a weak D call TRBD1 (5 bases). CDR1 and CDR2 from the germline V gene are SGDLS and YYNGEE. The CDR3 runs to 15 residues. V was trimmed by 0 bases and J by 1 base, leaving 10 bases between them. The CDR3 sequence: CASSVAVGQNTEAFF. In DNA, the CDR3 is TGTGCCAGCAGCGTAGCGGTGGGGCAGAACACTGAAGCTTTCTTT.

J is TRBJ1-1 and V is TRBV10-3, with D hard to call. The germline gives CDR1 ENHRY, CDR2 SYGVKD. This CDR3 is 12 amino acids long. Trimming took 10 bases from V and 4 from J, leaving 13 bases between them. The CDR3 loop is CATVNRGTEAFF. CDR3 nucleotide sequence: TGTGCCACCGTAAATCGAGGCACTGAAGCTTTCTTT.

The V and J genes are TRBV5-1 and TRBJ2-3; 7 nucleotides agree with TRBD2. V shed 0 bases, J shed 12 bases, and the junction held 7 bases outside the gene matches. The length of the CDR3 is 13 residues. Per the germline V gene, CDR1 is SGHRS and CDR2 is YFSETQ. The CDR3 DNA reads TGCGCCAGCAGCTTGGGACTAGCAAGTCGTCAGTATTTT. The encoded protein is CASSLGLASRQYF.

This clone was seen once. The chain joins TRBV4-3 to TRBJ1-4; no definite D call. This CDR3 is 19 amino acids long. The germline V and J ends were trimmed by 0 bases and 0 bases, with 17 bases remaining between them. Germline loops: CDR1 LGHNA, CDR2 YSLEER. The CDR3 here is CASSQDRRQRTPTNEKLFF. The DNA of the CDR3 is TGCGCCAGCAGCCAAGATAGAAGGCAGCGCACGCCAACTAATGAAAAACTGTTTTTT.

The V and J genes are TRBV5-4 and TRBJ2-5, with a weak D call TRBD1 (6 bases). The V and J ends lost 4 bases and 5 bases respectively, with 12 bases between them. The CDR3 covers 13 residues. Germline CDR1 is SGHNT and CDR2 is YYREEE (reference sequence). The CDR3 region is CASSAADRETQYF. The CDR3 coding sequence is TGTGCCAGCAGCGCCGCCGACAGGGAGACCCAGTACTTC.

The CDR3 DNA reads as TGTGCCTGGAGTGTATTCTGGGAGAGTGGCCACGAGCAGTACTTC. This encodes CAWSVFWESGHEQYF. The chain joins TRBV30 to TRBJ2-7, with D perhaps TRBD2 (5 bases). The CDR3 runs 15 residues. The V end was cut by 0 bases, the J end by 5 bases, with 17 bases between. Germline values: CDR1 GTSNPN, CDR2 SVGIG (reference sequence).

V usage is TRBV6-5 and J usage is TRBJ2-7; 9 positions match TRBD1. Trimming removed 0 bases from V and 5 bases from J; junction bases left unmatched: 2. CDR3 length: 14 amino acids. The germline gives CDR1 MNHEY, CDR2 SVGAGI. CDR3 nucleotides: TGTGCCAGCAGTTACTCAGACAGGGGGAACGAGCAGTACTTC. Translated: CASSYSDRGNEQYF.

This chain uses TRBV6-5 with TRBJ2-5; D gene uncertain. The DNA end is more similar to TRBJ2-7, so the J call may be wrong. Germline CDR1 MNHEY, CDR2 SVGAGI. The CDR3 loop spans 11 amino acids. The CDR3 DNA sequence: TGTGCCAGCAGGTCGGTAAGCGAGCAGTACTTC. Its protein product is CASRSVSEQYF.